This T cell receptor (beta chain) originates from a study of blood T cell repertoires in COVID-19. Study overall: Some COVID-19 samples were acute and others convalescent; all came from the United States, Italy and Spain. T cells, B-cell-depleted T cells, or PBMCs provided the cDNA or gDNA that served as material.

Original methodology: Reference gene primer amplification gave nucleated cell count estimates. Profiling relied on immunoSEQ multiplex PCR, and the TCRdb table lists in-frame clones only, not all of them. That table is the source of V, J and clone size, and D and trimming were worked out from the DNA. The sample comprises around 300,000 clones, 70% to 90% of which are singletons, and 1.6% rests with the top ten. Per germline, CDR1 PRHDT and CDR2 FYEKMQ (reference sequence). With V trimmed by 3 bases and J by 4 bases, 5 bases remained unmatched. The CDR3 is 15 amino acids. Seattle patients were enrolled during active infection and followed longitudinally.

This sequence originates from a woman under 40 with COVID-19, enrolled during active disease. The chain employs TRBV13 and TRBJ1-2; 10 bases are shared with TRBD1. The specimen was peripheral blood. CDR3 sequence (DNA): TGTGCCAGCAGCTTCCGGGACAGGGGTATCTATGGCTACACCTTC. Translated, it gives CASSFRDRGIYGYTF.